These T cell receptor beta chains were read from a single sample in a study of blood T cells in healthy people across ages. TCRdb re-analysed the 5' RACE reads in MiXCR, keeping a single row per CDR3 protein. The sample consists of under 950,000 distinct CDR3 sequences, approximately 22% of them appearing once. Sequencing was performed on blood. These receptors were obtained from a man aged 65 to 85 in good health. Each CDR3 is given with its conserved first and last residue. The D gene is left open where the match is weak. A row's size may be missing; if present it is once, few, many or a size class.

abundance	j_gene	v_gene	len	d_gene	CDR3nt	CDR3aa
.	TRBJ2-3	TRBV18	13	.	TGTGCCAGCCATGGGTCCGACACAGATACGCAGTATTTT	CASHGSDTDTQYF
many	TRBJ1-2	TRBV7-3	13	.	TGTGCCAGCAGCCAGGACAGAGGGCTCGGCTACACCTTC	CASSQDRGLGYTF
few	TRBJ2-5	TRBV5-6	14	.	TGTGCCAGCAGCTTCAGCACAGGGCGAGAGACCCAGTACTTC	CASSFSTGRETQYF
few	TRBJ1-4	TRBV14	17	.	TGTGCCAGCAGCCTTAAGCATTTCCCGGCCCTTAATGAAAAACTGTTTTTT	CASSLKHFPALNEKLFF
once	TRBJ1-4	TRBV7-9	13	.	TGTGCCAGCAGCGTCGAGGGAGAGGGAAAACTGTTTTTT	CASSVEGEGKLFF
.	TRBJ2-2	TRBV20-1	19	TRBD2	TGCAGTGCTAGAGCCACTAGCGGGAGGGCGGTAACCAACACCGGGGAGCTGTTTTTT	CSARATSGRAVTNTGELFF
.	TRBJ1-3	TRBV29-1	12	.	TGCAGCGTTGATGGCCCCGGAAACACCATATATTTT	CSVDGPGNTIYF
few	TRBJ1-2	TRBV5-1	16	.	TGCGCCAGCAGCTCGAGACGTCAGGGAGCTAACTATGGCTACACCTTC	CASSSRRQGANYGYTF
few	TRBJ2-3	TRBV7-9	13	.	TGTGCCAGCAGCGCGCTAGCGTCAGATACGCAGTATTTT	CASSALASDTQYF
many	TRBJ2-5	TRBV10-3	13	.	TGTGCCATCAGCCGGGAATCTAAAGAGACCCAGTACTTC	CAISRESKETQYF
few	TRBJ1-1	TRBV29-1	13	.	TGCAGCTTCGGGTGGACAGCGAACACTGAAGCTTTCTTT	CSFGWTANTEAFF
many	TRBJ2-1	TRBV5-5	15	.	TGTGCCAGCAGCTTGTTAGTCAGAGACTACAATGAGCAGTTCTTC	CASSLLVRDYNEQFF
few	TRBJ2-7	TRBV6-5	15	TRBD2	TGTGCCAGCAGCCTCAGGACTAGCGGAACCTACGAGCAGTACTTC	CASSLRTSGTYEQYF
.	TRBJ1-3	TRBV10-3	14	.	TGTGCCATCAGTGACGGGCAGTTTGGAAACACCATATATTTT	CAISDGQFGNTIYF
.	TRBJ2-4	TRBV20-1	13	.	TGCAGTGCTAGAGGGGCCGGCAAAAACATTCAGTACTTC	CSARGAGKNIQYF
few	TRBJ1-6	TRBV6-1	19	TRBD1	TGTGCCAGCAGTCGGGGGACAGGGGGCACGAGCTCCTATAATTCACCCCTCCACTTT	CASSRGTGGTSSYNSPLHF
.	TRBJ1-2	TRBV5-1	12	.	TGCGCCAGCAGCTTGGAGTCCAATGGCTACACCTTC	CASSLESNGYTF
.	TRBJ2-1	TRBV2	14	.	TGTGCCAGCAGTCGGGAACAGCCCTACAATGAGCAGTTCTTC	CASSREQPYNEQFF
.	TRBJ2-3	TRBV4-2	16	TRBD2	TGTGCCAGCAGCCATACTAGCGGGGGAGGGTCAGATACGCAGTATTTT	CASSHTSGGGSDTQYF
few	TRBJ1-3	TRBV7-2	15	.	TGTGCCAGCAGCAACCAGGGACTCTCTGGAAACACCATATATTTT	CASSNQGLSGNTIYF
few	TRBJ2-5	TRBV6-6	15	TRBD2	TGTGCCAGCAGTAGCGGGGAGGAGGTCCAAGAGACCCAGTACTTC	CASSSGEEVQETQYF
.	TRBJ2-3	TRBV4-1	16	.	TGCGCCAGCAGCCAGGGTTCGGGGCTGTACACAGATACGCAGTATTTT	CASSQGSGLYTDTQYF
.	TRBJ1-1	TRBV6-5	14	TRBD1	TGTGCCAGCAGTTACTCCAACAGGGGGGGGTCGGCTTTCTTT	CASSYSNRGGSAFF
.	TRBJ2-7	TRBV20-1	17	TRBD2	TGCAGTGCTAGAGATAGGGAGACTAGCGGGGGCTCCTACGAGCAGTACTTC	CSARDRETSGGSYEQYF
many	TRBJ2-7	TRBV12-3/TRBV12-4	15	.	TGTGCCAGCAGTTTAGTTCCTAGTTCCCCCTACGAGCAGTACTTC	CASSLVPSSPYEQYF
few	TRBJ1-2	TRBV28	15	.	TGTGCCAGCACAGAACCCAGGCAGGGTCTTTATGGCTACACCTTC	CASTEPRQGLYGYTF
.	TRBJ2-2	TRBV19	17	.	TGTGCCAGTACCCGACAGCTGACGTTTGTTGGGGCCGGGGAGCTGTTTTTT	CASTRQLTFVGAGELFF
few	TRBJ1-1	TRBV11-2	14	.	TGTGCCAGCAGCTTACTGGTCTTAAACACTGAAGCTTTCTTT	CASSLLVLNTEAFF
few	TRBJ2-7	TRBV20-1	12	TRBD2	TGCAGTAGCTTAGCGGGTAACTACGAGCAGTACTTC	CSSLAGNYEQYF
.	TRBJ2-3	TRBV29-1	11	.	TGCAGCGTTCAACGGGCAGGTACGCAGTATTTT	CSVQRAGTQYF
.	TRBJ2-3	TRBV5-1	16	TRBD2	TGCGCCAGCAGCTCCCAAGTAGCGGGCACCACAGATACGCAGTATTTT	CASSSQVAGTTDTQYF
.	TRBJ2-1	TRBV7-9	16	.	TGTGCCAGCAGCTTAGCAGGGGGGAGCCGGGACAATGAGCAGTTCTTC	CASSLAGGSRDNEQFF
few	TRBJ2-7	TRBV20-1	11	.	TGCAGTGCTAGAGAACCACGGGAGCAGTACTTC	CSAREPREQYF
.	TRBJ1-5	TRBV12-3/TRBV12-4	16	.	TGTGCCAGCAGTTTAGGGGGGGTAGTCTTGGATCAGCCCCAGCATTTT	CASSLGGVVLDQPQHF
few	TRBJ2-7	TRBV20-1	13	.	TGCAGTGCTAGAGCTGGGACTTTCCACGAGCAGTACTTC	CSARAGTFHEQYF
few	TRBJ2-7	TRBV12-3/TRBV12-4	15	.	TGTGCCAGCAGTTTAGCACAGCAGGGGAGGTACGAGCAGTACTTC	CASSLAQQGRYEQYF
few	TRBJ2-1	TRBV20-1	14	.	TGCAGTGCTAGAGTCCCCGGGAGATACAATGAGCAGTTCTTC	CSARVPGRYNEQFF
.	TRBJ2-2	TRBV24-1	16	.	TGTGCCACCACATCCGGGACTTCTCTGAACACCGGGGAGCTGTTTTTT	CATTSGTSLNTGELFF
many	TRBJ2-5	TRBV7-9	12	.	TGTGCCAGCAGCTTGGACGACGGGACCCAGTACTTC	CASSLDDGTQYF
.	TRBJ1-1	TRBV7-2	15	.	TGTGCCAGCAGCCCCATGGGGACATCCAACGCTGAAGCTTTCTTT	CASSPMGTSNAEAFF
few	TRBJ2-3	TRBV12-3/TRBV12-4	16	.	TGTGCCAGCAGTGCCCGACTGTACCCTAGCACAGATACGCAGTATTTT	CASSARLYPSTDTQYF
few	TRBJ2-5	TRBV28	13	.	TGTGCCAGCAGTCGGCGAGCGTTCGCGACCCAGTACTTC	CASSRRAFATQYF